What follows is one TCR beta chain and its context. Qualities for individual bases were not recorded, and no much larger clone is one base off. The sample comes from a study of T cells in tuberculosis (dated by TCRdb to the late 2010s). Concerning the study at large: The study combined CD1B tetramers and high-throughput TCR immunosequencing to characterize T cells specific for the mycobacterial lipid antigen glucose monomycolate (GMM). Overall study results and their limits: T cells that bind the CD1B-GMM tetramer with low affinity may have been missed by the stringent sort gate.

PBMC were thawed, rested overnight, stained with a GMM-loaded CD1B tetramer, a Live/Dead dye and anti-CD3, and then sorted on a FACS Aria II. C32 glucose monomycolate purified from Rhodococcus equi was loaded onto CD1B tetramers. Before cryopreservation, the PBMC later used for tetramer sorting had been depleted of CD14-expressing monocytes as part of a separate study. Around 100,000 tetramer-negative cells were sorted from each donor and analyzed alongside the tetramer-positive cells. GMM-loaded CD1B tetramers were used to sort antigen-specific T cells from four healthy South African adults. Because TCR-alpha and TCR-beta chains were sequenced unpaired, no chain pairing information was available. The immunoSEQ multiplex PCR assay was used to generate TCR libraries, with TCR-beta and/or TCR-alpha/delta assays applied to each sample. Amplified TCR libraries were sequenced on the Illumina high-throughput platform. The original methods were these. Clustering and dimensionality reduction relied on pairwise TCRdist distances among GMM-specific receptors from T cells that were either sorted ex vivo or expanded in vitro. Sequence motifs defined by gene usage and CDR3 content were tested for enrichment in tetramer-positive versus tetramer-negative populations. TCRdb's version of the immuneACCESS table is confined to in-frame rearrangements and falls short of the full clone set. An unresolved V gene accounts for under half of the shortfall where checked; the remainder is of unknown origin. D and trimming come from the DNA, and the V and J calls and clone size come from that table. The sample profile shows approximately 59,000 clones; nearly 90% of them were found once. Roughly a fifth of the sample rests with the top ten.

The CDR3 measures 16 amino acids from cysteine to phenylalanine. CDR3 DNA only is kept here, 48 bases in frame from base 1. Trimming accounts for 1 base at V and 7 bases at J, while the number of junction bases matched to no gene is 8. Reading the germline V gene gives CDR1 SGHTA and CDR2 FQGNSA. The source is an adult woman with latent tuberculosis. The sample consisted of CD1b-GMM tetramer-negative cells sorted from PBMCs. In the paper's terms, the cell subset or site label means: T cells not binding CD1B-GMM tetramer, sorted from same donor. The chain joins TRBV7-2 to TRBJ1-4, with TRBD1 matching 8 junction bases. The sequence in DNA is TGTGCCAGCAGCTTAGGATTTGGGACAGGCGGTGAAAAACTGTTTTTT. This encodes CASSLGFGTGGEKLFF.